Listed here is a single T cell receptor (beta chain). This record comes from a study of blood T cell repertoires in COVID-19. Study overall: PBMCs, B-cell-depleted T cells, or T cells provided the cDNA or gDNA that made up the material.

The assay was immunoSEQ multiplex PCR, and TCRdb's table has in-frame clones only and misses some. The data show under 150,000 clones, 81% seen once. Per germline, CDR1 GTSNPN and CDR2 SVGIG (reference sequence). The CDR3 spans 13 residues. V lost 4 bases, J lost 1 base, and 8 bases lay in between. This chain joins TRBV30 and TRBJ1-3; no firm D call. Sequences were obtained from peripheral blood. This receptor was taken from a man aged 45 to 65 with acute or convalescent COVID-19. The CDR3 region has the DNA TGTGCCTGGACCACATTTTCTGGAAACACCATATATTTT. This sequence encodes CAWTTFSGNTIYF.